The source of this T cell receptor (beta chain) is a study of vaccination effects on CD4 cells after COVID-19 (dated by TCRdb to between 2021 and 2023). For the wider study: Across the study, the median time from the second dose to post-vaccine sampling was 72 days (range 14 to 241). In both COVID-19 convalescent patients and infection-naive vaccine recipients, the study compared SARS-CoV-2 spike-specific CD4+ TCR repertoires from before mRNA vaccination with those from after it. Altogether, nine to ten COVID-19 convalescent patients and 4 SARS-CoV-2-naive healthy vaccine recipients made up the full study. Cultures from other donors in the study were sequenced using the Oncomine TCR Beta short-read assay on an Illumina iSeq 100.

CDR1 is given as SGHNT and CDR2 as YYREEE, both from the germline V gene (reference sequence). CDR3 length: 14 amino acids, cysteine to phenylalanine. The CDR3 DNA has 42 bases and is translated from base 1. For this chain, trimming is 3 bases at the V end and 4 bases at the J end, and the number of junction bases without a gene match is 1. The ViraFEST assay stimulated PBMC with viral peptide pools and then used TCR sequencing to identify antigen-specific CD4+ T cell clonotypes by expansion. After less than 13 days of culture, CD4+ T cells were isolated with the EasySep CD4+ T cell isolation kit. Two doses of either the BNT162b2 or the mRNA-1273 mRNA SARS-CoV-2 vaccine were administered to participants. None of the healthy vaccine recipients had a prior SARS-CoV-2 infection, which was confirmed by nucleocapsid antibody tests that came back negative both before and after vaccination. Around 2.1 million PBMC per well were cultured with around 9.8 ug/ml peptides in IMDM containing approximately 4.7% human AB serum, approximately 9.1 IU/ml IL-2 and gentamicin. Half of the culture medium was replaced with fresh IL-2-containing medium on days 3 and 7. Unless noted otherwise, every peptide stimulation condition was cultured in triplicate wells. PBMC were separated from whole blood using Ficoll-Paque Plus gradient centrifugation and were then either cryopreserved at -140C or used fresh. The overlapping peptide pools covered the spike proteins of SARS-CoV-2 and of the common cold coronaviruses HCoV-NL63, HCoV-OC43 and HCoV-229E. The QIAamp micro DNA kit was used to extract genomic DNA from the cultured CD4+ T cells.

Results and caveats for the whole study, not just this receptor: Clones induced by infection and clones induced by vaccination both contracted markedly at late timepoints after vaccination, which fits with T cell responses waning over time. In healthy vaccine recipients, vaccine-induced clones were almost all SARS-CoV-2 mono-reactive, with only 1 of 255 being cross-reactive with common cold coronaviruses. Limitations of the study were the small number of convalescent patients and the absence of early post-infection timepoints.

A remark on this clone: Its target antigen remains unknown. Per-nucleotide qualities are absent, and no much larger clonotype sits a single base away.

Receptor libraries were prepared by the immunoSEQ multiplex PCR assay. DNA from the CD4+ T cells that had been cultured and isolated underwent TCR beta CDR3 sequencing. In the source study's methods: Non-productive TCR sequences were discarded, and reads were trimmed to the CDR3 region, with only CDR3s of 7 or more amino acids retained. Antigen-specific clonotypes were identified using the MANAFEST web app by comparison of expansion in peptide wells against reference cultures. To be called positive, a clone needed expansion at FDR<0.05 compared with the reference and with all other wells, an odds ratio greater than 5, and a frequency greater than 0.1% in two replicate wells. Clonotypes significantly expanded in SARS-CoV-2 spike wells and in at least one common cold coronavirus spike condition were defined as cross-reactive. Levenshtein distance calculated with the stringdist R package was used to assess CDR3 similarity, and unrooted trees were constructed with ape in R 3.6.1. TCRdb obtained this table from immuneACCESS and retained in-frame rearrangements with V and J assigned. These tables miss some clones; where compared with another copy, unresolved V genes account for less than half of the shortfall, and the remainder is unexplained. The V and J calls and clone size come from that table; D and trimming were worked out from the DNA. The sample has nearly 30,000 clones on record, 74% of them singletons. The ten largest clones add up to 14% of the sample.

Source: CD4+ T cells from PBMCs cultured with HCoV-229E spike peptides, taken after COVID-19 vaccination. The sample's cell subset or site label, in plain terms: HCoV-229E spike overlapping peptide pool stimulation. The clonotype comes from a human donor who received a COVID-19 vaccine. Rearrangement joined TRBV5-4 to TRBJ2-5, with 12 bases aligning to TRBD2. In nucleotides, the sequence is TGTGCCAGCAGCTCGGGACTAGCGGGAGAGACCCAGTACTTC. This sequence encodes CASSSGLAGETQYF.